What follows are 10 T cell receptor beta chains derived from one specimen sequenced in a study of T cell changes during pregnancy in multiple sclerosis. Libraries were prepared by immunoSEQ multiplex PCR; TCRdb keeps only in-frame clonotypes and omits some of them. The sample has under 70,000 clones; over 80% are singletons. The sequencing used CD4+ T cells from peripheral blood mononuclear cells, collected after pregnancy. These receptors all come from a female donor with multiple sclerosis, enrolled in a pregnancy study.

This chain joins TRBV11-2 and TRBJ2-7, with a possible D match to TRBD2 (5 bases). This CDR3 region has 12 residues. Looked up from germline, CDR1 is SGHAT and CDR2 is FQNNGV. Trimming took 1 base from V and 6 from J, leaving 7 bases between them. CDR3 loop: CASSLGTLEQYF. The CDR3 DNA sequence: TGTGCCAGCAGCTTAGGGACTCTCGAGCAGTACTTC.

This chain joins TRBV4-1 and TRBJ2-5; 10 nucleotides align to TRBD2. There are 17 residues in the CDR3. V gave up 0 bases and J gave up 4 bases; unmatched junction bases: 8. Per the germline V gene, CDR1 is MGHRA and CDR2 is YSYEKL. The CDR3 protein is CASSQEGLAGAGETQYF. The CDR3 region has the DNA TGCGCCAGCAGCCAAGAGGGCCTAGCGGGGGCTGGAGAGACCCAGTACTTC.

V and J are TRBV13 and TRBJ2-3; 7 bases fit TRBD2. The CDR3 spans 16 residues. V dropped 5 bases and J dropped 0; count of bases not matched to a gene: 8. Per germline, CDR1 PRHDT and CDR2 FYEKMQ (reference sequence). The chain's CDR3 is CASSRGGRASTDTQYF. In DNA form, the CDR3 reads TGTGCCAGCAGCCGCGGGGGAAGAGCTAGCACAGATACGCAGTATTTT.

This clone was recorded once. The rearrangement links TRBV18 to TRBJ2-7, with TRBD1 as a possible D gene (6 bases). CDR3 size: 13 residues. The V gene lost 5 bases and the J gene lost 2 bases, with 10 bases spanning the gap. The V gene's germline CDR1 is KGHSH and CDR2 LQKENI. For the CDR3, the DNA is TGTGCCAGCTCAGTGGGGGCGACCTACGAGCAGTACTTC. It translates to CASSVGATYEQYF.

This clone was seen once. The CDR3 reads CASSRLGGANTGELFF. The DNA for the CDR3 is TGTGCCAGCAGCCGGTTGGGGGGGGCTAACACCGGGGAGCTGTTTTTT. The chain employs TRBV7-2 and TRBJ2-2; D is possibly TRBD2 (7 bases). The CDR3 is 16 residues long. Trimming left V 5 bases short and J 2 bases short, with 15 bases between. From germline, CDR1 is SGHTA and CDR2 FQGNSA. The whole variable domain, remainder taken from reference TRBV7-2 and TRBJ2-2, is GAGVSQSPSNKVTEKGKDVELRCDPISGHTALYWYRQSLGQGLEFLIYFQGNSAPDKSGLPSDRFSAERTGGSVSTLTIQRTQQEDSAVYLCASSRLGGANTGELFFGEGSRLTVL.

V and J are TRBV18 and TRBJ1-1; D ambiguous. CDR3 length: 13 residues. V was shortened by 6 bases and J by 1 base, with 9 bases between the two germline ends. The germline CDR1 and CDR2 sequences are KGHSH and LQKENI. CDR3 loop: CASSRTQNTEAFF. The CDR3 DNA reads TGTGCCAGCTCCCGCACACAGAACACTGAAGCTTTCTTT. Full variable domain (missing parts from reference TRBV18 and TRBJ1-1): NAGVMQNPRHLVRRRGQEARLRCSPMKGHSHVYWYRQLPEEGLKFMVYLQKENIIDESGMPKERFSAEFPKEGPSILRIQQVVRGDSAAYFCASSRTQNTEAFFGQGTRLTVV.

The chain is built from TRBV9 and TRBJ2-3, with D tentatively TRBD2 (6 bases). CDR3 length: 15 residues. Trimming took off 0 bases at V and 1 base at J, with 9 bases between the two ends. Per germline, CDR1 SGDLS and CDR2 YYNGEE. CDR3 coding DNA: TGTGCCAGCAGCGTAGGGTGGGGGGGCACAGATACGCAGTATTTT. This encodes CASSVGWGGTDTQYF.

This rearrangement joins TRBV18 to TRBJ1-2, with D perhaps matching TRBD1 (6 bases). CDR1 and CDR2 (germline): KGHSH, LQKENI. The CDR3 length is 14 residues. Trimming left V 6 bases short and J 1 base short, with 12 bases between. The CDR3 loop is CASSTNRDNYGYTF. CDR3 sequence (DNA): TGTGCCAGCTCGACCAACAGGGATAACTATGGCTACACCTTC.

CDR3 loop: CAFARLSGIEQFF. DNA for the CDR3: TGTGCCTTCGCCAGACTGTCCGGTATTGAGCAGTTCTTC. The chain recombines TRBV5-6 with TRBJ2-1; D unclear. Germline-derived CDR1 and CDR2 are SGHDT and YYEEEE. The length of the CDR3 is 13 residues. Trimming stripped 10 bases from V and 9 bases from J, with 20 bases between.

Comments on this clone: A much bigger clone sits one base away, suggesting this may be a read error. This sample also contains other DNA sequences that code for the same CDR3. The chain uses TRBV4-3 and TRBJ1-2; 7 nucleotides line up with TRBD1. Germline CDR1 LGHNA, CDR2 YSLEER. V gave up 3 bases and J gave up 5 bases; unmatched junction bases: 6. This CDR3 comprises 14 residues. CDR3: CASSQEGARYGYTF. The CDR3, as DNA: TGCGCCAGCAGCCAGGAGGGGGCGAGGTATGGCTACACCTTC.